The 18 T cell receptor beta chains presented below share a single source sample, sequenced in a study of blood T cell repertoires in COVID-19 (TCRdb year 2020). The method behind the library was the immunoSEQ multiplex PCR assay. Held by TCRdb, this immuneACCESS table contains in-frame sequences only and omits some clones. Under half of the omission traces to an unresolved V gene where checked; the cause of the rest is unknown. In this sample the table shows 60,000 to 75,000 clones, around 90% of which occur a single time. Of the sample, about 1.4% falls within the top ten clones. Sequencing was carried out using peripheral blood. The receptor source for this set is a human donor in a cohort sampled during active COVID-19.

In nucleotides, the CDR3 is TGCAGTGCTAGTCACAGGGGAGATCAGCCCCAGCATTTT. This gives the protein CSASHRGDQPQHF. The chain combines TRBV20-1 with TRBJ1-5; 7 positions match TRBD1. J gave up 5 bases and V 3 bases, and 4 bases lay outside the gene matches. CDR1 and CDR2 (germline): DFQATT, SNEGSKA (reference sequence). The CDR3 runs to 13 residues.

The gene calls are TRBV11-2 and TRBJ1-2; no definite D call. Trimming removed 3 bases from V and 4 bases from J, with 6 bases in between. CDR1 SGHAT and CDR2 FQNNGV come from the germline V gene. The CDR3 has 12 amino acids. CDR3 bases: TGTGCCAGCAGCTTGGCAGGCTATGGCTACACCTTC. It encodes CASSLAGYGYTF.

V usage is TRBV5-5 and J usage is TRBJ2-3; 8 bases line up with TRBD2. CDR1 and CDR2 (germline): SGHKS, YYEKEE (reference sequence). The V gene end was trimmed by 4 bases and the J gene end by 5 bases; junction bases not matched to a gene: 12. This CDR3 spans 16 amino acids. The CDR3 nucleotides are TGTGCCAGCAGCCGAACAGGGAGGCTAGCGGGAGATACGCAGTATTTT. Translating it yields CASSRTGRLAGDTQYF.

V usage is TRBV29-1 and J usage is TRBJ1-1; TRBD1 aligns across 8 bases. With 3 bases clipped from V and 11 bases from J, the junction kept 20 bases outside the gene matches. Germline values: CDR1 SQVTM, CDR2 ANQGSEA. This CDR3 contains 16 residues. The CDR3 loop is CSVEGQGAGDPQGAFF. The CDR3 DNA reads as TGCAGCGTTGAGGGTCAGGGGGCGGGTGACCCCCAAGGGGCTTTCTTT. Full variable domain (outside the CDR3, taken from reference TRBV29-1 and TRBJ1-1): SAVISQKPSRDICQRGTSLTIQCQVDSQVTMMFWYRQQPGQSLTLIATANQGSEATYESGFVIDKFPISRPNLTFSTLTVSNMSPEDSSIYLCSVEGQGAGDPQGAFFGQGTRLTVV.

CDR3 sequence (DNA): TGCAGCACACTAGGCGGGAAGGGCGCAGATACGCAGTATTTT. It translates to CSTLGGKGADTQYF. The rearrangement uses TRBV29-1 and TRBJ2-3; D may be TRBD2 (6 bases). V was shortened by 8 bases and J by 4 bases, with 19 bases between the two germline ends. This CDR3 contains 14 residues. Germline V gives CDR1 SQVTM, CDR2 ANQGSEA.

The gene calls are TRBV2 and TRBJ1-1; 7 nucleotides align to TRBD1. The CDR3 sequence is 14 residues long. Germline CDR1 and CDR2: SNHLY and FYNNEI. The junction had 9 bases not matched to a gene; V was cut back by 8 bases and J by 3 bases. CDR3 sequence: CASGQASFDTEAFF. For the CDR3, the DNA is TGTGCCAGCGGACAGGCGTCATTCGACACTGAAGCTTTCTTT. The variable domain in full, completed from reference TRBV2 and TRBJ1-1, reads EPEVTQTPSHQVTQMGQEVILRCVPISNHLYFYWYRQILGQKVEFLVSFYNNEISEKSEIFDDQFSVERPDGSNFTLKIRSTKLEDSAMYFCASGQASFDTEAFFGQGTRLTVV.

The chain joins TRBV5-1 to TRBJ2-1, with 12 bases that match TRBD2. This CDR3 is built from 17 residues. The germline V gene has CDR1 SGHRS and CDR2 YFSETQ. V lost 4 bases, J lost 4 bases, and 9 bases stayed unmatched. CDR3 amino acids: CASSGAYGTSGYNEQFF. DNA of the CDR3: TGCGCCAGCAGCGGAGCGTACGGGACTAGCGGGTACAATGAGCAGTTCTTC.

The rearrangement joins TRBV4-1 to TRBJ1-4; tentative D call: TRBD1 (5 bases). The V gene lost 1 base and the J gene lost 5 bases, with 11 bases spanning the gap. Germline V gives CDR1 MGHRA, CDR2 YSYEKL. The CDR3 totals 15 residues. In DNA form, the CDR3 reads TGCGCCAGCAGCCAAGTAGGGCAGGGAAATGAAAAACTGTTTTTT. Translated: CASSQVGQGNEKLFF.

This clone was detected only a few times. The chain carries TRBV7-8 and TRBJ1-2, with TRBD1 as a possible D gene (6 bases). The CDR3 length is 14 residues. V lost 5 bases, J lost 4 bases, and 14 bases lay in between. Germline V CDR1 and CDR2: SGHVS, FQNEAQ. This CDR3 is CASSVGGAGYGYTF. In DNA form, the CDR3 reads TGTGCCAGCAGCGTTGGGGGGGCTGGCTATGGCTACACCTTC.

V gene TRBV5-1 combines with J gene TRBJ2-3, with D unresolved. The germline V and J ends were trimmed by 0 bases and 5 bases, with 4 bases remaining between them. CDR1 and CDR2 from the germline V gene are SGHRS and YFSETQ. The CDR3 runs 12 residues. The CDR3 nucleotides read TGCGCCAGCAGCTTGGTAGTAGATACGCAGTATTTT. This translates into CASSLVVDTQYF.

V is TRBV6-1 and J is TRBJ2-4; tentatively, D is TRBD1 (5 bases). V was pared by 6 bases and J by 0 bases, with 18 bases between. Per the germline V gene, CDR1 is MNHNS and CDR2 is SASEGT. CDR3 length: 17 amino acids. The CDR3 spells CASSESQGNGAKNIQYF. The DNA for the CDR3 is TGTGCCAGCAGCGAAAGTCAGGGAAATGGAGCCAAAAACATTCAGTACTTC.

This sequence joins TRBV28 and TRBJ2-1; possibly TRBD2 for D (5 bases). This CDR3 has 14 amino acids. Between the trimmed V and J ends, which lost 6 bases and 10 bases, there was a span of 19 bases. Germline V gene data show CDR1 as MDHEN and CDR2 as SYDVKM. CDR3 in DNA: TGTGCCAGCAGCCCTGGGCCCGACTGGAGGGAGCAGTTCTTC. The encoded protein is CASSPGPDWREQFF.

This rearrangement joins TRBV25-1 to TRBJ2-6; no clear D. The CDR3 totals 16 residues. The germline V and J ends were trimmed by 1 base and 2 bases, with 9 bases remaining between them. Looked up from germline, CDR1 is MGHDK and CDR2 is SYGVNS. CDR3 DNA sequence: TGTGCCAGCAGTGAATCCCCCCTAGCTGGGGCCAACGTCCTGACTTTC. Its protein product is CASSESPLAGANVLTF.

This clone was counted once. The chain carries TRBV25-1 and TRBJ2-7, with D possibly matching TRBD1 (5 bases). This CDR3 comprises 13 residues. CDR1 is MGHDK and CDR2 is SYGVNS in the germline V gene. Trimming removed 2 bases from V and 5 bases from J, with 10 bases in between. Here the CDR3 DNA reads TGTGCCAGCAGTGAAACAGGAATAAACGAGCAGTACGTC. It translates to CASSETGINEQYV.

CDR3 DNA sequence: TGTGCCAGCAGTTTCGAGATGAGGGGCACAGATACGCAGTATTTT. Amino acid sequence: CASSFEMRGTDTQYF. This sequence joins TRBV27 and TRBJ2-3; TRBD2 might be the D (5 bases). The V gene lost 3 bases and the J gene lost 1 base, with 11 bases spanning the gap. This CDR3 has 15 amino acids. CDR1 is MNHEY, CDR2 SMNVEV, per germline (reference sequence).

The rearrangement uses TRBV28 and TRBJ2-1, with 12 nucleotides matching TRBD2. This CDR3 comprises 17 residues. The germline gives CDR1 MDHEN, CDR2 SYDVKM. V lost 4 bases, J lost 2 bases, and 6 bases stayed unmatched. CDR3 sequence reads: CASSYATSGRTYNEQFF. CDR3 nucleotides: TGTGCCAGCAGTTACGCGACTAGCGGGAGAACCTACAATGAGCAGTTCTTC.

The chain couples TRBV5-6 to TRBJ2-7; TRBD2 matches 8 bases. Germline-derived CDR1 and CDR2 are SGHDT and YYEEEE. CDR3 length: 16 residues. The V and J ends lost 0 bases and 7 bases, in that order; junction bases with no gene match: 12. CDR3 in DNA: TGTGCCAGCAGCTTGGGTGGTAGCGGGAATGCTGAAGAGCAGTACGTC. It specifies CASSLGGSGNAEEQYV.

The rearrangement uses TRBV19 and TRBJ1-5, with no clear D. The ends were cut back, 5 bases at V and 9 bases at J, with 11 bases in the middle. Germline V CDR1 and CDR2: LNHDA, SQIVND (reference sequence). There are 12 residues in the CDR3. The CDR3 DNA follows: TGTGCCAGTAGTCCATCAGGCACGCCCCAGCATTTT. Translating it yields CASSPSGTPQHF.